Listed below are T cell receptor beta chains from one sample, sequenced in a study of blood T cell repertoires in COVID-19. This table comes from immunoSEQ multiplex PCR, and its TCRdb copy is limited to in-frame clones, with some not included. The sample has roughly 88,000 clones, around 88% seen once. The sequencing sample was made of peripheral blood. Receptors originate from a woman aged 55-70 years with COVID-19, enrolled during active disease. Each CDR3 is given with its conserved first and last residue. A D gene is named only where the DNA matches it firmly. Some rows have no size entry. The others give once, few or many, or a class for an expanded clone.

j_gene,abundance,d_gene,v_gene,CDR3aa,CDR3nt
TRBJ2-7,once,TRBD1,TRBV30,CAWSRQGFGYEQYF,TGTGCCTGGAGTCGACAGGGCTTTGGCTACGAGCAGTACTTC
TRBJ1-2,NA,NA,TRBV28,CASRHGLSYGYTF,TGTGCCAGCAGACATGGACTCTCCTATGGCTACACCTTC
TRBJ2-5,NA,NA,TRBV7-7,CASSLGGGLQETQYF,TGTGCCAGCAGCTTAGGGGGGGGGCTCCAAGAGACCCAGTACTTC
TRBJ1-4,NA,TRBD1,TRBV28,CASSPGTEGEKLFF,TGTGCCAGCAGTCCCGGGACAGAGGGTGAAAAACTGTTTTTT
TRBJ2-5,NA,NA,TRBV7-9,CASSLGVIKEETQYF,TGTGCCAGCAGCTTGGGCGTTATTAAGGAAGAGACCCAGTACTTC
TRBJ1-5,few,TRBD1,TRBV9,CASSVWDRGNQPQHF,TGTGCCAGCAGCGTATGGGACAGGGGTAATCAGCCCCAGCATTTT
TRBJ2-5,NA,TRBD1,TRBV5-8,CASTTGGGLETQYF,TGTGCCAGCACCACAGGGGGTGGATTGGAGACCCAGTACTTC
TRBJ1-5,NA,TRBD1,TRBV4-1,CASRPSTAQGVQPQHF,TGCGCCAGCAGACCCTCGACTGCGCAGGGGGTGCAGCCCCAGCATTTT
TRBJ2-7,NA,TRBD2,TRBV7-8,CASSLGRQASGNVYEQYF,TGTGCCAGCAGCTTAGGGAGGCAGGCTAGCGGGAACGTCTACGAGCAGTACTTC
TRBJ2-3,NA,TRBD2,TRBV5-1,CASKRSGGLSSTDTQYF,TGCGCCAGCAAGCGGAGCGGGGGGTTGTCTAGCACAGATACGCAGTATTTT
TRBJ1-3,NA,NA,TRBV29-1,CSAEGGKTGNTIYF,TGCAGCGCTGAGGGGGGTAAAACTGGAAACACCATATATTTT
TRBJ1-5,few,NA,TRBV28,CASFFGGGGGSNQPQHF,TGTGCCAGTTTTTTTGGAGGGGGAGGGGGAAGCAATCAGCCCCAGCATTTT
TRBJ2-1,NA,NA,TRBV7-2,CASRGGGISYNEQFF,TGTGCCAGCCGCGGTGGGGGGATCTCCTACAATGAGCAGTTCTTC
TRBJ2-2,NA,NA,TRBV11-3,CASSLGQGKNTGELFF,TGTGCCAGCAGCTTAGGCCAGGGGAAGAACACCGGGGAGCTGTTTTTT
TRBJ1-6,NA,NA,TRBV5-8,CASSFSFYSPLHF,TGTGCCAGCAGCTTCTCCTTTTATTCACCCCTCCACTTT
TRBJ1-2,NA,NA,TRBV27,CASSPTSRSRGYTF,TGTGCCAGCAGTCCCACCTCGCGTAGTCGTGGCTACACCTTC
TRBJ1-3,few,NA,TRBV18,CASSRSTSGNTIYF,TGTGCCAGCTCACGCAGTACCTCTGGAAACACCATATATTTT
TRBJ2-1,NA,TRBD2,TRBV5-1,CASSLAGTTSNEQFF,TGCGCCAGCAGCTTGGCCGGGACTACATCCAATGAGCAGTTCTTC
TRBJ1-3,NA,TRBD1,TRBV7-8,CASSLQGTGFDTIYF,TGTGCCAGCAGCTTACAAGGGACAGGGTTCGACACCATATATTTT
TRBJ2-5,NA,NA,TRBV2,CASSELQGKETQYF,TGTGCCAGCAGTGAGTTGCAGGGAAAAGAGACCCAGTACTTC
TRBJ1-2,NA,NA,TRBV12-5,CASGLVFYGPNYGYTF,TGTGCTAGTGGTTTGGTATTTTATGGCCCCAACTATGGCTACACCTTC
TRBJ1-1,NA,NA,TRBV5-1,CASSLGQAGTEAFF,TGCGCCAGCAGCTTGGGACAGGCCGGCACTGAAGCTTTCTTT
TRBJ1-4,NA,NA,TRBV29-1,CSVEEELGEKLFF,TGCAGCGTTGAAGAGGAGTTAGGAGAAAAACTGTTTTTT
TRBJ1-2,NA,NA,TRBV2,CASSETSYGYTF,TGTGCCAGCAGTGAAACAAGCTATGGCTACACCTTC
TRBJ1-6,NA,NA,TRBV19,CASSRGSSYNSPLHF,TGTGCCAGTAGTAGAGGGAGCTCCTATAATTCACCCCTCCACTTT
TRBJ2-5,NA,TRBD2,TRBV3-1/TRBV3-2,CASSQDLTSGNGETQYF,TGTGCCAGCAGCCAAGATCTCACTAGCGGAAATGGGGAGACCCAGTACTTC
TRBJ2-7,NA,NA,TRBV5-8,CASSLGSPYEQYF,TGTGCCAGCAGCCTGGGGAGCCCCTACGAGCAGTACTTC
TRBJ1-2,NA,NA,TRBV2,CASSLDRSRYGYTF,TGTGCCAGCAGCCTGGACAGAAGTCGATATGGCTACACCTTC
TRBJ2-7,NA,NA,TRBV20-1,CSAPRGYEQYF,TGCAGTGCCCCCAGGGGATACGAGCAGTACTTC
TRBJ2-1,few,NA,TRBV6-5,CASSPQGTRNEQFF,TGTGCCAGCTCTCCCCAGGGGACAAGGAATGAGCAGTTCTTC
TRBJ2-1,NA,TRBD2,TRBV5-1,CASSFLAGGGTYNEQFF,TGCGCCAGCAGCTTCCTAGCGGGGGGAGGCACCTACAATGAGCAGTTCTTC
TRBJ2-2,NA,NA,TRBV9,CASTETHTGELFF,TGTGCCAGCACCGAGACTCACACCGGGGAGCTGTTTTTT
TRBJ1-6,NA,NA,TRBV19,CASSTGFSPLHF,TGTGCCAGTAGTACAGGGTTTTCACCCCTCCACTTT
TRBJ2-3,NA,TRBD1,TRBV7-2,CASRPEGQGEGSTDTQYF,TGTGCCAGCAGACCGGAAGGACAGGGGGAGGGCAGCACAGATACGCAGTATTTT
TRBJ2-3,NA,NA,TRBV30,CAWRRVGGPADTQYF,TGTGCCTGGAGGAGGGTGGGGGGGCCAGCAGATACGCAGTATTTT
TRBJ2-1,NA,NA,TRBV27,CASSLSDGEQFF,TGTGCCAGCAGTTTAAGCGATGGTGAGCAGTTCTTC
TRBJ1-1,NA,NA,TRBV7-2,CATSRSLNTEAFF,TGTGCCACCTCCCGAAGCCTGAACACTGAAGCTTTCTTT
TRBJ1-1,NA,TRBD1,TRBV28,CASRLRGRVTEAFF,TGTGCCAGCAGGCTGAGGGGGCGCGTCACTGAAGCTTTCTTT
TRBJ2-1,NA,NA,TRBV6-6,CASEGNNYNEQFF,TGTGCCAGCGAGGGAAACAACTACAATGAGCAGTTCTTC
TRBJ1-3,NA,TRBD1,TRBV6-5,CASTRTGGSGNTIYF,TGTGCCAGCACCCGGACAGGGGGCTCTGGAAACACCATATATTTT
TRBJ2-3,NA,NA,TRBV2,CASSERRYTQYF,TGTGCCAGCAGTGAGCGGCGATATACGCAGTATTTT
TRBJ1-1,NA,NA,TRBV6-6,CASSLTGNTEAFF,TGTGCCAGCAGTTTGACAGGGAACACTGAAGCTTTCTTT
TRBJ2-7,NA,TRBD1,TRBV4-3,CASSQELGGGNYEQYF,TGCGCCAGCAGCCAAGAACTAGGGGGCGGTAACTACGAGCAGTACTTC
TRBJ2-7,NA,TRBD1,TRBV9,CASSLTGTDSYEQYF,TGTGCCAGCTCCCTAACCGGGACAGACTCCTACGAGCAGTACTTC
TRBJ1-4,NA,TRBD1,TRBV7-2,CASSPFGRGQEKLFF,TGTGCCAGCAGCCCCTTCGGCAGGGGGCAAGAAAAACTGTTTTTT
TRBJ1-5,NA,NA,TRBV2,CASSDSGYSNQPQHF,TGTGCCAGCAGTGACTCCGGGTATAGCAATCAGCCCCAGCATTTT
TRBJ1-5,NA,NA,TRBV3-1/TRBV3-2,CASSQDGARENQPQHF,TGTGCCAGCAGCCAAGATGGGGCCAGGGAAAATCAGCCCCAGCATTTT
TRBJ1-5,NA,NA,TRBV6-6,CASRDGGPQHF,TGTGCCAGCAGAGACGGGGGGCCCCAGCATTTT
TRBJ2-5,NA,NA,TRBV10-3,CAIRAATGTNQETQYF,TGTGCCATCAGAGCGGCGACCGGGACAAACCAAGAGACCCAGTACTTC
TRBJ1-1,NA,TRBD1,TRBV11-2,CASSARTGVTEAFF,TGTGCCAGCAGCGCACGAACAGGGGTCACTGAAGCTTTCTTT